This TCR beta chain was captured in a study of beta chain features in type 1 diabetes. Study details: Across all samples, over 85 million sorted cells were examined.

On this clone itself: Its cognate antigen is unknown.

Regarding the study as a whole: Patients showed naive, central memory and Treg TCRB repertoires that appeared more similar than those of healthy donors. The influence of HLA type on TCRB rearrangement stayed undetermined.

Expressed TCRB transcripts were sequenced, since all the RNA that had been isolated was reverse transcribed. Millions of reads was the average for naive, central memory and regulatory T cell samples. Profiling relied on immunoSEQ multiplex PCR, and the TCRdb table lists in-frame clones only, not all of them. The sample lists hundreds of thousands of clones, 30% occurring once. The sample comprised naive CD4+ T cells from blood. The sequence came from a man between 18 and 35 years old in good health.

In nucleotides, the CDR3 is TGTGCCTGGAGGTCGGGGGGCAGGGTTGAAGCTTTCTTT. Protein: CAWRSGGRVEAFF. This sequence joins TRBV30 and TRBJ1-1; a possible D gene is TRBD1 (6 bases). V lost 3 bases, J lost 7 bases, and 15 bases lay in between. This CDR3 comprises 13 residues. From germline, CDR1 is GTSNPN and CDR2 SVGIG (reference sequence).